The 26 T cell receptor beta chains below all came from one sample that was sequenced in a study of CD8 T cells in Susac syndrome. The RNA, roughly 0.45 to 1 ug, was put through reverse transcription using random hexamers. Each CDR3 protein is one row after TCRdb ran MiXCR on the immunoSEQ multiplex PCR reads. This sample carries around 140,000 distinct CDR3 sequences, 95% of them seen once, and the ten largest clones take about 0.11%. What was sequenced was CD4+ T cells from PBMCs. The receptors come from a human donor with multiple sclerosis.

The chain uses TRBV9 and TRBJ2-1; the match to TRBD2 covers 12 bases. Trimming at V came to 2 bases and at J to 9 bases, leaving 6 bases not matched to a gene. Germline V CDR1 and CDR2: SGDLS, YYNGEE. This CDR3 spans 15 amino acids. CDR3 amino acids: CASSVTTSGSLEQFF. CDR3 coding DNA: TGTGCCAGCAGCGTTACGACTAGCGGGAGTCTTGAGCAGTTCTTC.

This sequence joins TRBV5-4 and TRBJ2-7; D uncertain. CDR1 SGHNT and CDR2 YYREEE come from the germline V gene (reference sequence). Trimming pared 1 base from V and 2 bases from J, leaving 13 bases between. This CDR3 contains 15 residues. The CDR3 sequence is CASSLSAGNTYEQYF. DNA for the CDR3: TGTGCCAGCAGCTTGTCAGCAGGAAATACCTACGAGCAGTACTTC.

The V gene is TRBV20-1, the J gene TRBJ2-3, with TRBD1 identical over 11 bases. The V and J ends lost 6 bases and 6 bases, in that order; junction bases with no gene match: 8. This CDR3 is built from 14 residues. Germline values: CDR1 DFQATT, CDR2 SNEGSKA (reference sequence). CDR3 DNA sequence: TGCAGTGCAACGAAGGGACAGGGGGATGATACGCAGTATTTT. Protein: CSATKGQGDDTQYF.

The V gene is TRBV20-1, the J gene TRBJ1-5; TRBD1 matches 11 bases. CDR1 and CDR2 from the germline V gene are DFQATT and SNEGSKA (reference sequence). This CDR3 region has 15 residues. Germline trimming cut 2 bases from V and 6 bases from J; bases unmatched to any gene: 6. The CDR3 spells CSARLGQGATQPQHF. CDR3 nucleotides: TGCAGTGCTAGATTAGGACAGGGGGCAACTCAGCCCCAGCATTTT.

The genes are TRBV6-4 and TRBJ2-3; D unclear. CDR1 is MRHNA and CDR2 is SNTAGT in the germline V gene. The V gene lost 4 bases and the J gene lost 2 bases, with 7 bases spanning the gap. The CDR3 runs to 13 residues. Written as DNA, the CDR3 is TGTGCCAGCAGTGCCGAGATCACAGATACGCAGTATTTT. Protein sequence: CASSAEITDTQYF.

In its sample, this clonotype was seen once. This chain's CDR3 is CATSGRLAGGTDTQYF. CDR3 in DNA: TGTGCCACCAGCGGCAGACTAGCGGGGGGCACAGATACGCAGTATTTT. The chain is built from TRBV15 and TRBJ2-3, with TRBD2 matching 12 bases. This CDR3 region has 16 residues. V lost 5 bases to trimming and J lost 1 base; unmatched junction nucleotides: 4. Germline lookup yields CDR1 LNHNV and CDR2 YYDKDF (reference sequence).

The chain couples TRBV5-4 to TRBJ2-7; 11 nucleotides line up with TRBD2. The CDR3 extends over 14 amino acids. Germline V gene sequence: CDR1 SGHNT, CDR2 YYREEE (reference sequence). Losses at the gene ends were 5 bases for V and 3 bases for J; bases not matched to a gene: 4. The CDR3 loop reads CASREGLADYEQYF. In DNA, the CDR3 is TGTGCCAGCAGGGAGGGACTAGCGGACTACGAGCAGTACTTC.

As DNA, the CDR3 is TGTGCCAGCAGTTATGAAGCTAACTATGGCTACACCTTC. This translates into CASSYEANYGYTF. The V gene is TRBV12-3 or TRBV12-4, the J gene TRBJ1-2; D not certain. CDR3 length: 13 residues. Trimming took 4 bases from V and 0 from J, leaving 6 bases between them.

This sequence joins TRBV5-1 and TRBJ1-5; D not resolved. Germline-derived CDR1 and CDR2 are SGHRS and YFSETQ. The CDR3 length is 14 residues. The V gene lost 0 bases and the J gene lost 1 base, with 5 bases spanning the gap. In DNA, the CDR3 is TGCGCCAGCAGCTTGGAACAGAGCAATCAGCCCCAGCATTTT. Residues: CASSLEQSNQPQHF.

The chain uses TRBV9 and TRBJ2-1; no firm D call. This CDR3 contains 15 residues. Trimming removed 4 bases from V and 0 bases from J, with 11 bases in between. In germline, CDR1 is SGDLS, CDR2 YYNGEE. The CDR3, as DNA: TGTGCCAGCAGCCCTCGGGCGAGCTCCTACAATGAGCAGTTCTTC. This translates into CASSPRASSYNEQFF.

The rearrangement links TRBV15 to TRBJ2-5, with no clear D. In germline, CDR1 is LNHNV, CDR2 YYDKDF (reference sequence). The CDR3 is 15 amino acids. With 0 bases removed from V and 3 bases from J, the gap between germline ends came to 11 bases. The CDR3 spells CATSRDSSRKETQYF. The CDR3 region has the DNA TGTGCCACCAGCAGAGATTCTAGTCGGAAAGAGACCCAGTACTTC.

The gene calls are TRBV29-1 and TRBJ2-7; 9 nucleotides line up with TRBD1. CDR3 size: 13 residues. Germline trimming cut 4 bases from V and 2 bases from J; bases unmatched to any gene: 3. The germline gives CDR1 SQVTM, CDR2 ANQGSEA. The CDR3 nucleotides are TGCAGCGTTGCGAGACAGGGGGCCTACGAGCAGTACTTC. Translating gives CSVARQGAYEQYF.

The chain links TRBV19 to TRBJ2-1; the match to TRBD2 covers 11 bases. J gave up 6 bases and V 4 bases, and 8 bases lay outside the gene matches. The CDR3 loop spans 16 amino acids. Per germline, CDR1 LNHDA and CDR2 SQIVND (reference sequence). The CDR3 DNA is TGTGCCAGTAGTAAACAACTAGCGGGGGCAAGCAATGAGCAGTTCTTC. It encodes CASSKQLAGASNEQFF. Complete variable domain (other parts from reference TRBV19 and TRBJ2-1): DGGITQSPKYLFRKEGQNVTLSCEQNLNHDAMYWYRQDPGQGLRLIYYSQIVNDFQKGDIAEGYSVSREKKESFPLTVTSAQKNPTAFYLCASSKQLAGASNEQFFGPGTRLTVL.

The V call is TRBV30, the J call TRBJ2-1, with 8 bases lining up with TRBD2. CDR3 size: 15 residues. Losses at the gene ends were 2 bases for V and 3 bases for J; bases not matched to a gene: 6. From germline, CDR1 is GTSNPN and CDR2 SVGIG (reference sequence). CDR3 residues: CAWSPGTSVYNEQFF. The CDR3 DNA reads TGTGCCTGGAGTCCCGGGACTAGTGTCTACAATGAGCAGTTCTTC.

V and J are TRBV12-3 or TRBV12-4 and TRBJ2-1, with D unresolved. The CDR3 covers 14 residues. Between the trimmed V and J ends, which lost 3 bases and 6 bases, there was a span of 12 bases. The CDR3 DNA reads as TGTGCCAGCAGTTTTTTCCGACGGGTCAATGAGCAGTTCTTC. Translated: CASSFFRRVNEQFF.

This rearrangement joins TRBV20-1 to TRBJ2-3, with 8 bases identical to TRBD1. The CDR3 loop spans 15 amino acids. Looked up from germline, CDR1 is DFQATT and CDR2 is SNEGSKA (reference sequence). V was pared by 4 bases and J by 4 bases, with 10 bases of the junction left unmatched. CDR3 loop: CSATRQGSSADTQYF. The CDR3 coding sequence is TGCAGTGCTACCCGACAGGGGAGTTCCGCAGATACGCAGTATTTT.

The V gene is TRBV12-3 or TRBV12-4, the J gene TRBJ1-6; 7 bases agree with TRBD1. The CDR3 is 15 residues long. Losses at the gene ends were 4 bases for V and 9 bases for J; bases not matched to a gene: 9. CDR3 nucleotides: TGTGCCAGCAGTTCATCAGGGGGAGGTGGTTCACCCCTCCACTTT. As protein: CASSSSGGGGSPLHF.

J is TRBJ1-4 and V is TRBV29-1; TRBD1 is a possible D gene (5 bases). The germline gives CDR1 SQVTM, CDR2 ANQGSEA. The CDR3 sequence is 14 residues long. Trimming stripped 7 bases from V and 2 bases from J, with 14 bases between. CDR3 DNA sequence: TGCAGCGCGTCAAGGGGAGGGACTAATGAAAAACTGTTTTTT. Protein sequence: CSASRGGTNEKLFF.

The chain recombines TRBV3-1 with TRBJ1-1; D gene uncertain. The CDR3 covers 13 residues. Germline CDR1 is LGHDT and CDR2 is YNNKEL (reference sequence). Trimming shortened V by 4 bases and J by 5 bases, and 11 bases separated the two germline ends. The chain's CDR3 is CASSLRAETEAFF. CDR3 in DNA: TGTGCCAGCAGCCTGCGAGCCGAGACTGAAGCTTTCTTT.

The genes are TRBV12-3 or TRBV12-4 and TRBJ2-7; D uncertain. The CDR3 covers 14 residues. Trimming took off 6 bases at V and 0 bases at J, with 12 bases between the two ends. The CDR3 is CASSRGVTSYEQYF. CDR3 DNA sequence: TGTGCCAGCAGCCGTGGGGTTACCTCCTACGAGCAGTACTTC.

The chain uses TRBV15 and TRBJ2-7, with a possible D match to TRBD2 (6 bases). V was shortened by 0 bases and J by 1 base, with 10 bases between the two germline ends. CDR3 size: 15 residues. Germline loops: CDR1 LNHNV, CDR2 YYDKDF (reference sequence). In DNA, the CDR3 is TGTGCCACCAGCAGAGATAACGGGGGATCCTACGAGCAGTACTTC. Amino acids: CATSRDNGGSYEQYF.

The V call is TRBV27, the J call TRBJ2-7; weak D call: TRBD2 (5 bases). Trimming took off 7 bases at V and 5 bases at J, with 15 bases between the two ends. CDR1 is MNHEY and CDR2 is SMNVEV in the germline V gene (reference sequence). The CDR3 has 13 amino acids. Here the CDR3 DNA reads TGTGCCAGCAAAGGTCGGGGTGCCGACGAGCAGTACTTC. Amino acids: CASKGRGADEQYF.

The chain links TRBV3-1 to TRBJ1-1; D not certain. CDR1 and CDR2 (germline): LGHDT, YNNKEL (reference sequence). The CDR3 loop spans 12 amino acids. The V end was cut by 8 bases, the J end by 1 base, with 8 bases between. CDR3 in DNA: TGTGCCAGCGGACGGGCGAACACTGAAGCTTTCTTT. This gives the protein CASGRANTEAFF.

The chain combines TRBV5-1 with TRBJ2-3; D not certain. This CDR3 has 14 residues. Per the germline V gene, CDR1 is SGHRS and CDR2 is YFSETQ. Deletions cut 0 bases from V and 6 bases from J, with 11 bases between. The CDR3 sequence is CASSLAARQDTQYF. In DNA, the CDR3 is TGCGCCAGCAGCTTGGCCGCTCGGCAGGATACGCAGTATTTT.

The V call is TRBV12-3 or TRBV12-4, the J call TRBJ2-2; 9 positions match TRBD2. Losses at the gene ends were 6 bases for V and 1 base for J; bases not matched to a gene: 6. CDR3 length: 16 residues. CDR3 protein: CASSLGTSLNTGELFF. CDR3 nucleotides: TGTGCCAGCAGCCTCGGGACTAGCTTGAACACCGGGGAGCTGTTTTTT.

The J gene is TRBJ2-6, the V gene TRBV12-3 or TRBV12-4; D call uncertain. CDR3 size: 12 residues. The ends were cut back, 7 bases at V and 2 bases at J, with 3 bases in the middle. The CDR3 here is CASTPGANVLTF. The DNA of the CDR3 is TGTGCCAGCACACCTGGGGCCAACGTCCTGACTTTC.